This T cell receptor beta chain was identified during a study of T cell repertoires in ileal Crohn's disease. Across the whole study: At surgery, 30% to 35% of patients smoked, with median disease duration 7.9 years. Overall study findings and caveats: Endoscopic recurrence occurred in every patient whose clonality exceeded 26.8%.

This clone occurred a few times. The target antigen is unknown. This sample's time point: neoterminal ileum biopsy at postoperative endoscopy, about 6 months after surgery. Patients were adults with ileal or ileocolonic Crohn's disease needing resection. Assay: immunoSEQ multiplex PCR; the TCRdb copy retains only in-frame clones and omits some. The table shows 9,500 to 11,000 clones, with 72% occurring only once. This sequence was found in an adult with Crohn's disease. The source material was ileal tissue.

CDR3 nucleotides: TGTGCCAGCAGCTCGGGGGGGGTAGTCAACACCGGGGAGCTGTTTTTT. Translating it yields CASSSGGVVNTGELFF. The chain employs TRBV11-2 and TRBJ2-2; TRBD2 aligns across 8 bases. The V segment lost 4 bases and the J segment 2 bases; nucleotides outside the gene matches: 6. The CDR3 is 16 amino acids. Germline CDR1 and CDR2: SGHAT and FQNNGV. Supplemented by reference TRBV11-2 and TRBJ2-2, the full variable domain reads EAGVAQSPRYKIIEKRQSVAFWCNPISGHATLYWYQQILGQGPKLLIQFQNNGVVDDSQLPKDRFSAERLKGVDSTLKIQPAKLEDSAVYLCASSSGGVVNTGELFFGEGSRLTVL.